These T cell receptor beta chains were read from a single sample in a study of blood T cell repertoires in COVID-19. Sequencing used immunoSEQ multiplex PCR; TCRdb keeps in-frame clones, though not all of them. The sample holds tens of thousands of clones, around nine tenths seen once. Material: peripheral blood. The source is a human donor in a cohort sampled during active COVID-19. Both conserved end residues are part of each CDR3. D genes are given only for firm matches. The listing skips clone size in some rows; elsewhere it reads once, few, many or a size class.

17,-,-,TRBV11-3,TRBJ2-1,CASSEAGFLGSYNEQFF,TGTGCCAGCAGCGAAGCAGGGTTTTTAGGATCCTACAATGAGCAGTTCTTC
19,-,TRBD1,TRBV6-2/TRBV6-3,TRBJ1-5,CASSYSTGKASDSNQPQHF,TGTGCCAGCAGTTACTCGACAGGGAAGGCGTCCGATAGCAATCAGCCCCAGCATTTT
13,-,-,TRBV4-3,TRBJ2-3,CASSQDWRDTQYF,TGCGCCAGCAGCCAAGACTGGAGAGATACGCAGTATTTT
15,-,TRBD1,TRBV4-1,TRBJ2-5,CASSQDRDRGRTQYF,TGCGCCAGCAGCCAAGACCGGGACAGGGGGAGGACCCAGTACTTC
15,-,TRBD2,TRBV18,TRBJ2-1,CASSPAGTSRDEQFF,TGTGCCAGCTCACCAGCCGGGACTAGCCGGGATGAGCAGTTCTTC
16,-,-,TRBV5-1,TRBJ1-6,CASSLEGGANNSPLHF,TGCGCCAGCAGCTTGGAGGGGGGGGCGAATAATTCACCCCTCCACTTT
13,-,-,TRBV28,TRBJ1-1,CASRIIQNTEAFF,TGTGCCAGCAGGATAATACAGAACACTGAAGCTTTCTTT
15,-,TRBD1,TRBV18,TRBJ2-2,CASSQNGQGTGELFF,TGTGCCAGCTCACAAAACGGACAGGGCACCGGGGAGCTGTTTTTT
13,-,-,TRBV4-1,TRBJ1-2,CASSQEGGFGYTF,TGCGCCAGCAGCCAAGAGGGCGGGTTCGGCTACACCTTC
16,-,-,TRBV11-3,TRBJ2-1,CASSLEQFLSYNEQFF,TGTGCCAGCAGCTTAGAACAGTTTCTTTCCTACAATGAGCAGTTCTTC
14,-,TRBD1,TRBV7-9,TRBJ2-3,CASSRQGITDTQYF,TGTGCCAGCAGCAGACAGGGTATCACAGATACGCAGTATTTT
14,few,TRBD1,TRBV27,TRBJ1-2,CASRKGQFNYGYTF,TGTGCCAGCAGGAAGGGACAGTTTAACTATGGCTACACCTTC
13,-,-,TRBV10-2,TRBJ2-7,CASSEQAQTEQYF,TGCGCCAGCAGTGAACAGGCCCAGACGGAGCAGTACTTC
17,-,-,TRBV18,TRBJ1-1,CASSPPREAGKNTEAFF,TGTGCCAGCTCACCTCCTAGGGAGGCCGGGAAGAACACTGAAGCTTTCTTT
15,-,TRBD1,TRBV5-1,TRBJ1-4,CASSLVGTGNEKLFF,TGCGCCAGCAGCTTGGTGGGGACAGGGAATGAAAAACTGTTTTTT
16,-,TRBD1,TRBV6-2/TRBV6-3,TRBJ2-2,CASSYEYRGPTGELFF,TGTGCCAGCAGTTACGAGTACAGGGGACCCACCGGGGAGCTGTTTTTT
14,once,TRBD1,TRBV29-1,TRBJ1-1,CSVVPGQLNTEAFF,TGCAGCGTTGTTCCGGGACAGCTGAACACTGAAGCTTTCTTT
15,-,TRBD2,TRBV9,TRBJ2-1,CASSVSGGPYNEQFF,TGTGCCAGCAGCGTATCGGGGGGGCCCTACAATGAGCAGTTCTTC
13,-,-,TRBV6-6,TRBJ1-1,CASTGQLNTEAFF,TGTGCCAGCACCGGACAGCTGAACACTGAAGCTTTCTTT
17,-,-,TRBV14,TRBJ1-5,CASSHNPPWGVDQPQHF,TGTGCCAGCAGCCACAATCCCCCCTGGGGGGTGGATCAGCCCCAGCATTTT
14,-,TRBD1,TRBV19,TRBJ1-3,CASKDRATGNTIYF,TGTGCCAGTAAGGACAGGGCCACTGGAAACACCATATATTTT
11,-,-,TRBV3-1/TRBV3-2,TRBJ2-7,CASSQASEQYF,TGTGCCAGCAGCCAAGCGAGCGAGCAGTACTTC
14,-,-,TRBV9,TRBJ2-2,CASTWGGNTGELFF,TGTGCCAGCACTTGGGGAGGGAACACCGGGGAGCTGTTTTTT
15,-,-,TRBV3-1/TRBV3-2,TRBJ2-6,CASSSGFSGANVLTF,TGTGCCAGCAGTTCCGGGTTCTCTGGGGCCAACGTCCTGACTTTC
14,-,-,TRBV6-6,TRBJ2-7,CASSQTRPSYEQYF,TGTGCCAGCAGTCAGACTAGACCCTCCTACGAGCAGTACTTC
13,-,TRBD1,TRBV5-4,TRBJ2-2,CASSHTGDGELFF,TGTGCCAGCAGCCACACAGGGGACGGGGAGCTGTTTTTT
14,-,TRBD1,TRBV2,TRBJ2-7,CASSNTGGGYEQYF,TGTGCCAGCAGTAACACAGGGGGCGGCTACGAGCAGTACTTC
14,-,-,TRBV25-1,TRBJ1-2,CASSEYRQDYGYTF,TGTGCCAGCAGTGAATATAGACAGGACTATGGCTACACCTTC
17,-,-,TRBV5-8,TRBJ1-6,CASSLEWDTSYNSPLHF,TGTGCCAGCAGCTTGGAGTGGGACACCTCCTATAATTCACCCCTCCACTTT
12,-,TRBD1,TRBV7-2,TRBJ1-1,CASSPRTGEAFF,TGTGCCAGCAGCCCAAGGACAGGGGAAGCTTTCTTT
16,-,-,TRBV4-3,TRBJ1-4,CASSRTSGVLNEKLFF,TGCGCCAGCAGCCGTACTAGCGGGGTCTTAAATGAAAAACTGTTTTTT
18,-,TRBD1,TRBV24-1,TRBJ1-1,CATSDFIWDRGMNTEAFF,TGTGCCACCAGTGATTTTATATGGGACAGGGGCATGAACACTGAAGCTTTCTTT
13,-,-,TRBV4-2,TRBJ2-1,CASSQGIVDEQFF,TGTGCCAGCAGCCAAGGTATCGTCGATGAGCAGTTCTTC
14,-,-,TRBV10-1,TRBJ1-1,CASSESKAQGEAFF,TGCGCCAGCAGTGAGTCGAAGGCACAGGGTGAAGCTTTCTTT
13,-,-,TRBV10-1,TRBJ2-7,CASSETGAYEQYF,TGCGCCAGCAGTGAAACGGGAGCCTACGAGCAGTACTTC
13,once,-,TRBV7-2,TRBJ2-7,CASSLGGGYEQYF,TGTGCCAGCAGCTTAGGAGGGGGCTACGAGCAGTACTTC
15,-,TRBD1,TRBV3-1/TRBV3-2,TRBJ2-7,CASSHSGQENYEQYF,TGTGCCAGCAGCCATTCGGGACAGGAGAACTACGAGCAGTACTTC
15,-,TRBD2,TRBV5-4,TRBJ2-2,CASSSSSGHTGELFF,TGTGCCAGCAGCTCCTCTAGCGGCCACACCGGGGAGCTGTTTTTT
14,few,TRBD1,TRBV5-6,TRBJ1-4,CASRRQGIDEKLFF,TGTGCCAGCAGGCGACAGGGGATCGATGAAAAACTGTTTTTT
15,-,-,TRBV20-1,TRBJ1-5,CSASTAGKGNQPQHF,TGCAGTGCCAGTACAGCGGGCAAGGGCAATCAGCCCCAGCATTTT